The present T cell receptor (beta chain) was sequenced within a study of blood T cell repertoires in COVID-19. The wider study: There were acute and convalescent COVID-19 samples, and they came from the United States, Italy and Spain. T cells, B-cell-depleted T cells, or PBMCs provided the cDNA or gDNA that served as material.

Under the authors' procedure: Reference gene primer amplification gave estimated nucleated cell counts. Here immunoSEQ multiplex PCR was the method, and the copy in TCRdb shows in-frame clones only, minus some. V and J calls and clone size come straight from that table; D and trimming were deduced from the DNA. This sample has around 80,000 clones; under 80% occur once, and the top ten carry less than 20%. What was sequenced was peripheral blood. The TCR comes from a woman of 80 years or more with active or convalescent COVID-19.

CDR3 DNA sequence: TGTGCCAGCAGCTTGGCACTGTTTAATTCACCCCTCCACTTT. It specifies CASSLALFNSPLHF. The chain has TRBV5-6 and TRBJ1-6; no firm D call. The CDR3 loop spans 14 amino acids. Between the trimmed V and J ends, which lost 0 bases and 6 bases, there was a span of 7 bases. CDR1 SGHDT and CDR2 YYEEEE come from the germline V gene.